This T cell receptor beta chain stems from a study of T cell responses to AZD1222 COVID-19 vaccine. J was trimmed by 3 bases and V by 7 bases; bases with no gene match: 6. Germline assignment: CDR1 SGHVS and CDR2 FQNEAQ. This CDR3 is 13 amino acids long. The assay was immunoSEQ multiplex PCR, and TCRdb's table has in-frame clones only and misses some. In the table there are 120,000 or so clones, approximately 90% of which are singletons. This clonotype was obtained from an adult in good health. The sample consisted of peripheral blood, taken on day 0 of AZD1222 vaccination. V and J are TRBV7-8 and TRBJ2-7; TRBD1 matches 7 bases. The CDR3 protein is CASTPGGYYEQYF. The CDR3 DNA reads TGTGCCAGCACACCAGGGGGTTACTACGAGCAGTACTTC.